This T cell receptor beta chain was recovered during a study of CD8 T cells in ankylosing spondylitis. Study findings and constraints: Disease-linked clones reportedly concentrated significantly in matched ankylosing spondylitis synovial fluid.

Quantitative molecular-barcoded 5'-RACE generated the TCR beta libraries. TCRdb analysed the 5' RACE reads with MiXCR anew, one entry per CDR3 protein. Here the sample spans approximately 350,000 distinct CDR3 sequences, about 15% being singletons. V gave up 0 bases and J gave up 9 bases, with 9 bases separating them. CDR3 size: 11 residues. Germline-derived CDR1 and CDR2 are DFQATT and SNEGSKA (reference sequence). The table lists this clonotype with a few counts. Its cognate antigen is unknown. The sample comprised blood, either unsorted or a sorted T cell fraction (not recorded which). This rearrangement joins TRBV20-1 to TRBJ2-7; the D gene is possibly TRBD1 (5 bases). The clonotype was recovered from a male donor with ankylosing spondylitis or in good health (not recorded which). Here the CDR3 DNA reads TGCAGTGCTAGAGACCAGCAGGGGCAGTACTTC. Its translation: CSARDQQGQYF.